The clone carrying this TCR beta chain was detected a few times. As yet, its antigen is unknown. This CDR3 has 13 amino acids. Trimming cost V 4 bases and J 8 bases; bases outside gene matches: 4. Using genomic DNA as the template, TCR beta VDJ and CDR3 profiling was carried out. TCRdb reanalysed the reads using MiXCR and keeps one entry per CDR3 protein. The sample includes 55,000 to 80,000 distinct CDR3 sequences, roughly half of them seen just once. The data derive from a study of CD8+CD57+ T cells in acquired aplastic anemia. Study details: Quantities of DNA derived from sorted CD4+ and CD8+ cells averaged around 3 ug. For CD4+ cells, healthy donors had an average of roughly 9.8 million reads. Overall study results and limits: About 28 sequences, all CD8+ CDR3, were shared between patients and controls. Patients showed no significant difference from controls in CD8+ Simpson's diversity.

The sample consisted of sorted CD4+, CD8+, or CD8+CD57+ T cells (not recorded which) from PBMCs. The rearrangement links TRBV12-3 or TRBV12-4 to TRBJ2-1; 8 nucleotides align to TRBD2. The TCR was taken from a human donor in good health, serving as a control. Written as DNA, the CDR3 is TGTGCCAGCAGTTCTGCGGGGGGAGATGAGCAGTTCTTC. Its protein is CASSSAGGDEQFF.